This passage covers 20 T cell receptor beta chains from one sample sequenced in a study of technical replicates of blood from several donors. Profiled with immunoSEQ multiplex PCR; TCRdb holds only in-frame clones, not every one. The data hold 70,000 to 95,000 clones, with roughly 92% observed a single time. The source material was T cells isolated from PBMCs. The receptors derive from a human donor in good health.

This chain joins TRBV7-2 and TRBJ1-2; 7 bases are shared with TRBD1. This CDR3 spans 16 amino acids. The V segment lost 1 base and the J segment 2 bases; nucleotides outside the gene matches: 7. Germline V gene sequence: CDR1 SGHTA, CDR2 FQGNSA. CDR3 sequence reads: CASSLVGARGNYGYTF. In nucleotides, the CDR3 is TGTGCCAGCAGCTTAGTAGGGGCCAGGGGGAACTATGGCTACACCTTC.

The V and J genes are TRBV5-6 and TRBJ1-5, with TRBD1 matching 11 bases. The length of the CDR3 is 16 residues. Trimming took 2 bases from V and 5 from J; bases not matched to a gene: 6. CDR1 and CDR2 from the germline V gene are SGHDT and YYEEEE. The CDR3 region has the DNA TGTGCCAGCAGCTTTGGGACAGGGGGGACGGATCAGCCCCAGCATTTT. This encodes CASSFGTGGTDQPQHF.

The chain joins TRBV12-5 to TRBJ2-5, with TRBD2 identical over 7 bases. CDR1 is LGHNT, CDR2 FRNRAP, per germline. V lost 1 base, J lost 4 bases, and 9 bases stayed unmatched. The CDR3 runs to 16 residues. The CDR3 reads CASGLGAAGTVETQYF. CDR3 nucleotide sequence: TGTGCTAGTGGTTTGGGAGCAGCGGGAACCGTAGAGACCCAGTACTTC.

The rearrangement links TRBV2 to TRBJ1-1; tentative D call: TRBD1 (5 bases). Germline CDR1 and CDR2: SNHLY and FYNNEI. V lost 7 bases, J lost 2 bases, and 11 bases lay in between. This CDR3 has 13 amino acids. CDR3: CASIIDSNTEAFF. In nucleotides, the CDR3 is TGTGCCAGCATAATAGACAGTAACACTGAAGCTTTCTTT. Supplemented by reference TRBV2 and TRBJ1-1, the full variable domain reads EPEVTQTPSHQVTQMGQEVILRCVPISNHLYFYWYRQILGQKVEFLVSFYNNEISEKSEIFDDQFSVERPDGSNFTLKIRSTKLEDSAMYFCASIIDSNTEAFFGQGTRLTVV.

The J gene is TRBJ2-3, the V gene TRBV29-1, with D perhaps matching TRBD1 (6 bases). V lost 6 bases, J lost 2 bases, and 12 bases lay in between. Germline loops: CDR1 SQVTM, CDR2 ANQGSEA. The CDR3 totals 13 residues. The DNA of the CDR3 is TGCAGCGTCAAACAGGGTAACACAGATACGCAGTATTTT. It yields the protein CSVKQGNTDTQYF.

The chain couples TRBV11-1 to TRBJ2-2; D is perhaps TRBD1 (6 bases). The CDR3 runs 15 residues. V was pared by 0 bases and J by 3 bases, with 8 bases between. Germline CDR1 SGHAT, CDR2 FQDESV (reference sequence). The CDR3: CASSLAQGDTGELFF. The CDR3 DNA is TGTGCCAGCAGCTTAGCACAGGGAGACACCGGGGAGCTGTTTTTT.

The V call is TRBV6-6, the J call TRBJ2-7; D remains ambiguous. The CDR3 is made up of 16 amino acids. V dropped 7 bases and J dropped 1 base, with 20 bases sitting between them. Germline V gene data show CDR1 as MNHNY and CDR2 as SVGAGI (reference sequence). CDR3 bases: TGTGCCAGCACCAAAGCCGGCGCCACGAGGTCCTACGAGCAGTACTTC. Residues: CASTKAGATRSYEQYF.

This chain uses TRBV7-3 with TRBJ2-5; 7 bases match TRBD1. The CDR3 is 15 amino acids. Germline CDR1 reads SGHTA; CDR2 reads FQGTGA. V was clipped by 0 bases and J by 2 bases; unmatched bases: 3. The CDR3 loop is CASSLTRTGQETQYF. The CDR3 nucleotides read TGTGCCAGCAGCTTAACCCGGACAGGTCAAGAGACCCAGTACTTC.

The gene calls are TRBV7-6 and TRBJ2-1; 12 nucleotides agree with TRBD2. Germline V gives CDR1 SGHVS, CDR2 FNYEAQ. The CDR3 extends over 20 amino acids. J was trimmed by 0 bases and V by 1 base; bases with no gene match: 10. CDR3 region: CASSLVPGLAGQNSYNEQFF. Here the CDR3 DNA reads TGTGCCAGCAGCTTAGTCCCGGGACTAGCGGGCCAAAACTCCTACAATGAGCAGTTCTTC.

For the CDR3, the DNA is TGTGCCAGCAGCCGTGGGGGCGGGGGAGCCACAGATACGCAGTATTTT. As protein: CASSRGGGGATDTQYF. The chain is built from TRBV27 and TRBJ2-3; tentatively, D is TRBD2 (7 bases). Between the trimmed V and J ends, which lost 6 bases and 2 bases, there was a span of 18 bases. Germline V gene sequence: CDR1 MNHEY, CDR2 SMNVEV (reference sequence). The CDR3 has 16 residues.

The chain is built from TRBV29-1 and TRBJ2-1; 12 positions agree with TRBD2. CDR1 SQVTM and CDR2 ANQGSEA come from the germline V gene. V gave up 7 bases and J gave up 5 bases; unmatched junction bases: 6. This CDR3 spans 14 amino acids. CDR3 coding DNA: TGCAGCGCCCCTTCTAGCGGGAGGGACAATGAGCAGTTCTTC. Its translation is CSAPSSGRDNEQFF.

The V call is TRBV7-9, the J call TRBJ1-3; D possibly corresponds to TRBD1 (5 bases). Germline CDR1 reads SEHNR; CDR2 reads FQNEAQ (reference sequence). The CDR3 extends over 16 amino acids. V lost 4 bases to trimming and J lost 0 bases, with 13 bases between them. Written as DNA, the CDR3 is TGTGCCAGCAGCTCCGTGACAGCGATCTCTGGAAACACCATATATTTT. This encodes CASSSVTAISGNTIYF.

The chain employs TRBV27 and TRBJ1-1, with 8 bases aligning to TRBD1. Germline trimming cut 0 bases from V and 4 bases from J; bases unmatched to any gene: 4. CDR3 size: 15 residues. CDR1 and CDR2 (germline): MNHEY, SMNVEV (reference sequence). CDR3 in amino acids: CASSLSGQGVTEAFF. CDR3 DNA: TGTGCCAGCAGTTTATCCGGACAGGGTGTCACTGAAGCTTTCTTT.

This sequence joins TRBV4-1 and TRBJ1-6, with TRBD1 identical over 8 bases. The CDR3 has 19 amino acids. CDR1 is MGHRA and CDR2 is YSYEKL in the germline V gene. V lost 8 bases and J lost 6; bases outside the gene matches: 21. The CDR3 nucleotides read TGCGCCAGCTCCATGGGAGGACAGGGAAGCCGGTTTGGTAATTCACCCCTCCACTTT. Amino acids: CASSMGGQGSRFGNSPLHF.

This rearrangement joins TRBV29-1 to TRBJ1-1, with a possible D match to TRBD1 (5 bases). The V end was cut by 3 bases, the J end by 6 bases, with 11 bases between. CDR1 is SQVTM and CDR2 is ANQGSEA in the germline V gene. The CDR3 runs 12 residues. The CDR3 nucleotides read TGCAGCGTTGAGGGGGGTTCTTCTGAAGCTTTCTTT. It codes for CSVEGGSSEAFF.

The V and J genes are TRBV10-2 and TRBJ1-1, with D possibly TRBD1 on 5 matching bases. This CDR3 has 13 residues. Between the trimmed V and J ends, which lost 8 bases and 0 bases, there was a span of 10 bases. CDR1 is WSHSY and CDR2 is SAAADI in the germline V gene. This chain's CDR3 is CASADSLNTEAFF. CDR3 bases: TGCGCCAGCGCTGACAGCTTGAACACTGAAGCTTTCTTT.

For the CDR3, the DNA is TGTGCCAGCAGTTCACCGGGACAGGGGCGCGGCTACACCTTC. Its protein is CASSSPGQGRGYTF. V usage is TRBV27 and J usage is TRBJ1-2; TRBD1 matches at 10 bases. V was pared by 4 bases and J by 8 bases, with 7 bases of the junction left unmatched. CDR3 length equals 14 residues. Per germline, CDR1 MNHEY and CDR2 SMNVEV (reference sequence).

V is TRBV11-2 and J is TRBJ2-2, with D maybe TRBD2 (5 bases). Germline CDR1 and CDR2: SGHAT and FQNNGV. The V and J ends lost 7 bases and 8 bases respectively, with 17 bases between them. The CDR3 has 14 residues. This CDR3 reads CASTQRTVLGELFF. As DNA, the CDR3 is TGTGCCAGCACCCAAAGGACTGTTCTGGGGGAGCTGTTTTTT.

The J gene is TRBJ1-1, the V gene TRBV5-1, with 10 bases aligning to TRBD1. Trimming removed 4 bases from V and 11 bases from J; junction bases left unmatched: 5. This CDR3 is 12 amino acids long. CDR1 and CDR2 from the germline V gene are SGHRS and YFSETQ. CDR3 amino acids: CASSRQGARAFF. CDR3 nucleotides: TGCGCCAGCAGCCGACAGGGGGCACGGGCTTTCTTT. Based on the CDR3 plus reference TRBV5-1 and TRBJ1-1, the full variable domain is KAGVTQTPRYLIKTRGQQVTLSCSPISGHRSVSWYQQTPGQGLQFLFEYFSETQRNKGNFPGRFSGRQFSNSRSEMNVSTLELGDSALYLCASSRQGARAFFGQGTRLTVV.

V is TRBV7-2 and J is TRBJ2-2; 7 positions agree with TRBD2. The germline V gene encodes CDR1 SGHTA and CDR2 FQGNSA. The CDR3 covers 16 residues. J lost 5 bases, V lost 1 base, and 7 bases had no gene match. In DNA, the CDR3 is TGTGCCAGCAGCTTAGGGGGAGGGCCTCCTACCGGGGAGCTGTTTTTT. Protein: CASSLGGGPPTGELFF.